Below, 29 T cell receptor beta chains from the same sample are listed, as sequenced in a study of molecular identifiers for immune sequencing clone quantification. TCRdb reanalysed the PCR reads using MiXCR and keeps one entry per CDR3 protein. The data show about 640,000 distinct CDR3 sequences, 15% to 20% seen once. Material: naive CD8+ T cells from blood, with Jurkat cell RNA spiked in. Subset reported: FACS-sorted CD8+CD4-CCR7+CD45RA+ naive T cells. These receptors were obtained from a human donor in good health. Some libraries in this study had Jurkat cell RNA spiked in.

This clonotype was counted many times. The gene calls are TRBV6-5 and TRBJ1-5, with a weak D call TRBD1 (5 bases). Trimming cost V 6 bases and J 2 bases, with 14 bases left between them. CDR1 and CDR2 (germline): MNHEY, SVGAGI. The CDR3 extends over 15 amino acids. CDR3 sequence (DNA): TGTGCCAGCAGGCCCGGGGCCGGGGGCAATCAGCCCCAGCATTTT. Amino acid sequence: CASRPGAGGNQPQHF.

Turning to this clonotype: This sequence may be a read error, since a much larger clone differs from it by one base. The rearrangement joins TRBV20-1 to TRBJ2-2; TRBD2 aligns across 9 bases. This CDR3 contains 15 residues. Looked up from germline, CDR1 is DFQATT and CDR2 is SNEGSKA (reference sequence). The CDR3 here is CGATTSGPNTGELFF. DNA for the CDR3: TGCGGTGCTACAACTAGCGGGCCTAACACCGGGGAGCTGTTTTTT.

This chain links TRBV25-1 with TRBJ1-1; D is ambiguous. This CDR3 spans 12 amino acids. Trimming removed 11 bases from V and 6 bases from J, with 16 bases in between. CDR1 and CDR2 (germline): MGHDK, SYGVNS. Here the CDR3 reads CAGTLGYAEAFF. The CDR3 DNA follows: TGTGCCGGCACCCTAGGCTACGCTGAAGCTTTCTTT.

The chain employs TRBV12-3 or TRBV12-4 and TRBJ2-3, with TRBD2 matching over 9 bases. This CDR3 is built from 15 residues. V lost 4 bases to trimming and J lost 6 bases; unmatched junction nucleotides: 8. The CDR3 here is CASSYGLATVDTQYF. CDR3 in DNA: TGTGCCAGCAGTTACGGACTAGCGACCGTCGATACGCAGTATTTT.

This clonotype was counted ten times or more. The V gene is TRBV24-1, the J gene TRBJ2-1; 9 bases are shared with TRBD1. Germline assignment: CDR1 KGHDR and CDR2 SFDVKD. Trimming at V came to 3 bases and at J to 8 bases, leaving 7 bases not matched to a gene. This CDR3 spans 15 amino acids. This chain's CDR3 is CATSDPRTGADEQFF. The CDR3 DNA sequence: TGTGCCACCAGTGATCCCCGGACAGGGGCGGATGAGCAGTTCTTC.

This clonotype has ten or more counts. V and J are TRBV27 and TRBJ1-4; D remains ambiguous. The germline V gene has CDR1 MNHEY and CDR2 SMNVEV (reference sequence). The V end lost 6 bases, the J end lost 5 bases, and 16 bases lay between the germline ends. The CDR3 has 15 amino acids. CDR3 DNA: TGTGCCAGCAGGGAGGAGGGAGCCCCAAATGAAAAACTGTTTTTT. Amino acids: CASREEGAPNEKLFF.

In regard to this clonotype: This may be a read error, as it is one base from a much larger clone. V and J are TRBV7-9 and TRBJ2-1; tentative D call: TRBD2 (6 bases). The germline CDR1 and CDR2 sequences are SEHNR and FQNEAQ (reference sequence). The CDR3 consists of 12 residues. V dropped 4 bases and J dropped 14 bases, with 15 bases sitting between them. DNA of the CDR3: TGTGCCAGCAGCTCGCCGCGGGGTACGGAGTTCTTC. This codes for CASSSPRGTEFF.

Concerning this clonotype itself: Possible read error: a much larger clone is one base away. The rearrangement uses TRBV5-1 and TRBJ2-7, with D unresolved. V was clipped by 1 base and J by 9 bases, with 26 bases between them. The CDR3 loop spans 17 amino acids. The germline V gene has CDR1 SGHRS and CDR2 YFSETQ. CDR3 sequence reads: CASSLRSTAEPSNGQYF. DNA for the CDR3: TGCGCCAGCAGCTTGCGGTCGACGGCGGAGCCTTCCAACGGGCAGTACTTC.

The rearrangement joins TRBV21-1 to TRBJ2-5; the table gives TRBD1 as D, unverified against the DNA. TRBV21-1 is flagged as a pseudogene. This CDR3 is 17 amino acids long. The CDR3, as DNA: TGTGCCAGCAGCAAAGCAGGGCGGGGGACCTATCAAGAGACCCAGTACTTC. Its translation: CASSKAGRGTYQETQYF.

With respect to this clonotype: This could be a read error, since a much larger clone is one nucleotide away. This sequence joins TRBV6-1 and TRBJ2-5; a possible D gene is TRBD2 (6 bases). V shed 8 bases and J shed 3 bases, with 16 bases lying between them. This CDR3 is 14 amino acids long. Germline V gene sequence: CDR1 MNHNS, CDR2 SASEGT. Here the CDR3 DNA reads TGTGCCAGCCTAACTAGCTGGGGAGAAGAGACCCAGTACTTC. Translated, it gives CASLTSWGEETQYF.

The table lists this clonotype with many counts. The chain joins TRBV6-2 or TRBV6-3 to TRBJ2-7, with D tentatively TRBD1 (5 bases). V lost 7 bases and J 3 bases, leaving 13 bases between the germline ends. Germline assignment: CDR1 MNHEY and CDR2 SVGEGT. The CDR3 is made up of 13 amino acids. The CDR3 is CASKIPGYYEQYF. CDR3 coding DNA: TGTGCCAGCAAAATCCCAGGGTACTACGAGCAGTACTTC.

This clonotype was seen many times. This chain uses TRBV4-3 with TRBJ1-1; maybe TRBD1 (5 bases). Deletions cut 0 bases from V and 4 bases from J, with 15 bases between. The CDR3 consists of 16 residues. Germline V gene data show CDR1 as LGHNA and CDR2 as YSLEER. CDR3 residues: CASSQDIGGSGTEAFF. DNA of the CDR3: TGCGCCAGCAGCCAAGATATCGGGGGGTCCGGCACTGAAGCTTTCTTT.

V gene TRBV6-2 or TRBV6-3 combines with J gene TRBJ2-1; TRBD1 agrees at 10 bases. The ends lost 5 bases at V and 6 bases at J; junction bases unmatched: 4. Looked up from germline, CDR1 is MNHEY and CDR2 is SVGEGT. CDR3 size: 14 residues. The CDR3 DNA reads TGTGCCAGCAGTGTCGGGACAGGGGCCAATGAGCAGTTCTTC. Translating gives CASSVGTGANEQFF.

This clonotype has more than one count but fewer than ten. The CDR3 reads CASSRGLGTGNARNNYEQYF. CDR3 coding DNA: TGTGCCAGCAGCCGTGGACTTGGGACAGGGAATGCGCGGAACAATTACGAGCAGTACTTC. The V gene is TRBV21-1, the J gene TRBJ2-7; the D call in the table, TRBD1, was not verified against the DNA. TRBV21-1 is designated a pseudogene. The CDR3 is made up of 20 amino acids.

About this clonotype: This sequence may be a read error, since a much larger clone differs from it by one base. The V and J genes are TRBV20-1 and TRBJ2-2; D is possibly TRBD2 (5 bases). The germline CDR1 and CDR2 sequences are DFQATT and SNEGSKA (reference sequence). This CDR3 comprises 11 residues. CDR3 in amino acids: CSASSTGEPFF. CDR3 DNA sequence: TGCAGTGCTAGTTCCACCGGGGAGCCGTTTTTT.

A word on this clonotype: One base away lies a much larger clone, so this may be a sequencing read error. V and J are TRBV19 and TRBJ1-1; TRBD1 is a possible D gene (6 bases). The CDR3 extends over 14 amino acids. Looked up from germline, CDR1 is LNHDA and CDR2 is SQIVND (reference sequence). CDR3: CASSIVTGNTGAFF. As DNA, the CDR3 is TGTGCCAGTAGTATAGTAACAGGGAACACTGGAGCTTTCTTT.

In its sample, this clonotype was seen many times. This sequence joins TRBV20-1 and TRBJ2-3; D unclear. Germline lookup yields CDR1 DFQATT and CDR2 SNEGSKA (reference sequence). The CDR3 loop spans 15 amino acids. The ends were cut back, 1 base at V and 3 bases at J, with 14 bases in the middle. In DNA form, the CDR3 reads TGCAGTGCTAGAGGACATCCACCCCTGACAGATACGCAGTATTTT. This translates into CSARGHPPLTDTQYF.

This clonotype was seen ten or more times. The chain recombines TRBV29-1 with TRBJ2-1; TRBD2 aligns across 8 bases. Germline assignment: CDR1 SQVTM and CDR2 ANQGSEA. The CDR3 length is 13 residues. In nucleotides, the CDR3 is TGCAGTGCTCCGGGGGGGGCATACAATGAGCAGTTCTTC. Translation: CSAPGGAYNEQFF.

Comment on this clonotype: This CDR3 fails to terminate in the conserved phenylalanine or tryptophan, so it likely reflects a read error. The CDR3: CASSLGTGNTEAFS. The CDR3, as DNA: TGTGCCAGCAGTTTAGGGACAGGGAACACTGAAGCTTTCTCT. The chain employs TRBV6-5 and TRBJ1-1; 8 nucleotides match TRBD1. Germline CDR1 is MNHEY and CDR2 is SVGAGI. This CDR3 region has 14 residues. The V segment lost 4 bases and the J segment 1 base; nucleotides outside the gene matches: 2.

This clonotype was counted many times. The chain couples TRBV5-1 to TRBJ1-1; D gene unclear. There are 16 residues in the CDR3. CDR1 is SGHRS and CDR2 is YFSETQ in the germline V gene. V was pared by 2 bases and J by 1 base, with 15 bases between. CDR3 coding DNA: TGCGCCAGCAGCTTCAGGCCCCAGGCGGCGAACACTGAAGCTTTCTTT. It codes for CASSFRPQAANTEAFF.

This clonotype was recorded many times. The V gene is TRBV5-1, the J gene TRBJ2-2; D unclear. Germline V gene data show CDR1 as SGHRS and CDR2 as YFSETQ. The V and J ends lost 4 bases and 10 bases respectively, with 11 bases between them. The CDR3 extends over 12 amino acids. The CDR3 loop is CASSQVRSELFF. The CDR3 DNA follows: TGCGCCAGCAGCCAGGTTCGATCGGAGCTGTTTTTT.

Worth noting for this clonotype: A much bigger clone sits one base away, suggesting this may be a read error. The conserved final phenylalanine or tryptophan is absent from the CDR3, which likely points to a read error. The CDR3 nucleotides read TGTGCCATCAGTGGGACACTTGTCCCCTACGAGCAGTACCTC. It codes for CAISGTLVPYEQYL. The chain couples TRBV10-3 to TRBJ2-7, with D possibly matching TRBD1 (5 bases). The CDR3 has 14 residues. The V gene lost 4 bases and the J gene lost 2 bases, with 12 bases spanning the gap. CDR1 and CDR2 (germline): ENHRY, SYGVKD.

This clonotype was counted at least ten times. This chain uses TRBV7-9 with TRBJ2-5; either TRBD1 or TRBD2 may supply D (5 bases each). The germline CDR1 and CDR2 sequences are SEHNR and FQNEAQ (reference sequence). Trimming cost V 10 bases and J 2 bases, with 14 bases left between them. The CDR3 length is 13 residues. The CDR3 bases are TGTGCCACCACCCAGGGACCGCAAGAGACCCAGTACTTC. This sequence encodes CATTQGPQETQYF.

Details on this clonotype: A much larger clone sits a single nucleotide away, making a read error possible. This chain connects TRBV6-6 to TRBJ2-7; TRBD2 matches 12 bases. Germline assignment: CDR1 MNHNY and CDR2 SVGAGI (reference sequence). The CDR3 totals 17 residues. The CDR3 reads CASRYYPGLAGTYKQYF. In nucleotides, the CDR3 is TGTGCCAGCAGATACTACCCCGGACTAGCGGGAACCTACAAGCAGTACTTC.

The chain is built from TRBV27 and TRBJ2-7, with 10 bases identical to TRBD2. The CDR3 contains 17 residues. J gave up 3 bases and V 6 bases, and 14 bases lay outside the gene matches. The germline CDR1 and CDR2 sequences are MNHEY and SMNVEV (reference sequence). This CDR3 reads CASSPVGPSGSSYEQYF. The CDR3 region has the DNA TGTGCCAGCAGCCCTGTGGGGCCTAGCGGGAGTAGCTACGAGCAGTACTTC.

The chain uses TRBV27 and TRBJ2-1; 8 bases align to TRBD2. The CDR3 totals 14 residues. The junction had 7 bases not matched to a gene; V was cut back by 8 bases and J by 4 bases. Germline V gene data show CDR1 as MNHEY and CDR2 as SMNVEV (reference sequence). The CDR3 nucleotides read TGTGCCAGCTGTAGCGGGATGTTGTACAATGAGCAGTTCTTC. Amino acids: CASCSGMLYNEQFF.

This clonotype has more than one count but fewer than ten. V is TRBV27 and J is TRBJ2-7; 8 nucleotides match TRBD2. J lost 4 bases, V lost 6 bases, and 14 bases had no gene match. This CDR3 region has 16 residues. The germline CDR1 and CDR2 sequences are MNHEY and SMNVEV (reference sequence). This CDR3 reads CASSQGRGGRGYEQYF. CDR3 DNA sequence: TGTGCCAGCAGCCAGGGCCGGGGGGGGAGAGGATACGAGCAGTACTTC.

CDR3 in amino acids: CASSLGGLPVDTIYF. Written as DNA, the CDR3 is TGTGCCAGCAGTTTGGGGGGGCTTCCTGTGGACACCATATATTTT. This chain joins TRBV28 and TRBJ1-3, with a tentative D call TRBD1 (6 bases). The CDR3 consists of 15 residues. The germline V and J ends were trimmed by 3 bases and 8 bases, with 17 bases remaining between them. Looked up from germline, CDR1 is MDHEN and CDR2 is SYDVKM. Using reference TRBV28 and TRBJ1-3 for the parts outside the CDR3, the full variable domain is DVKVTQSSRYLVKRTGEKVFLECVQDMDHENMFWYRQDPGLGLRLIYFSYDVKMKEKGDIPEGYSVSREKKERFSLILESASTNQTSMYLCASSLGGLPVDTIYFGEGSWLTVV.

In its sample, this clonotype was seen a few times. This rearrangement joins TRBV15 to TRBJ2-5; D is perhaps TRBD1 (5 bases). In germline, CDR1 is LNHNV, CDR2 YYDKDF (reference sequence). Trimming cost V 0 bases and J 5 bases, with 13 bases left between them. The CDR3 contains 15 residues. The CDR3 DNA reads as TGTGCCACCAGCAGAGAAGGCCAGGGAAGGGAGACCCAGTACTTC. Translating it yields CATSREGQGRETQYF. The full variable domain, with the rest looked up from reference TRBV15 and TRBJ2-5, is DAMVIQNPRYQVTQFGKPVTLSCSQTLNHNVMYWYQQKSSQAPKLLFHYYDKDFNNEADTPDNFQSRRPNTSFCFLDIRSPGLGDTAMYLCATSREGQGRETQYFGPGTRLLVL.